The 28 T cell receptor beta chains reported below all come from one sample, sequenced in a study of blood T cell repertoires in COVID-19. Measured with immunoSEQ multiplex PCR; TCRdb has only the in-frame clones, and not every one. The table includes 120,000 to 150,000 clones, roughly 89% detected once. The material sequenced was peripheral blood. These receptors were taken from a human donor in a cohort sampled during active COVID-19.

This chain joins TRBV10-3 and TRBJ1-2; TRBD1 might be the D (5 bases). V was shortened by 4 bases and J by 3 bases, with 12 bases between the two germline ends. The CDR3 sequence is 14 residues long. Germline V gene data show CDR1 as ENHRY and CDR2 as SYGVKD. The DNA for the CDR3 is TGTGCCATCAGTGGGCAGGGAGGGGACTATGGCTACACCTTC. Translated, it gives CAISGQGGDYGYTF.

This chain links TRBV6-4 with TRBJ2-6, with D tentatively TRBD1 (5 bases). Germline CDR1 is MRHNA and CDR2 is SNTAGT. The CDR3 runs to 18 residues. V lost 0 bases and J 0 bases, leaving 12 bases between the germline ends. The chain's CDR3 is CASSDSKSGPSGANVLTF. The CDR3 coding sequence is TGTGCCAGCAGTGACTCGAAGTCAGGGCCCTCTGGGGCCAACGTCCTGACTTTC.

This clone was found a few times. The chain is built from TRBV18 and TRBJ1-3; D uncertain. Germline-derived CDR1 and CDR2 are KGHSH and LQKENI. This CDR3 region has 16 residues. Between the trimmed V and J ends, which lost 0 bases and 2 bases, there was a span of 11 bases. The CDR3 reads CASSPPGSRTGNTIYF. The CDR3 DNA is TGTGCCAGCTCACCACCGGGCTCGAGAACTGGAAACACCATATATTTT.

This chain links TRBV6-2 or TRBV6-3 with TRBJ1-3; TRBD1 is a possible D gene (5 bases). V was pared by 5 bases and J by 0 bases, with 8 bases between. CDR3 length equals 14 residues. Germline V gives CDR1 MNHEY, CDR2 SVGEGT. The CDR3 spells CASSPGFSGNTIYF. CDR3 coding DNA: TGTGCCAGCAGTCCAGGGTTCTCTGGAAACACCATATATTTT.

The chain combines TRBV9 with TRBJ2-3; 7 nucleotides align to TRBD2. Losses at the gene ends were 4 bases for V and 3 bases for J; bases not matched to a gene: 5. Germline V gene data show CDR1 as SGDLS and CDR2 as YYNGEE. This CDR3 is 14 amino acids long. The CDR3 spells CASSPAGVTDTQYF. In nucleotides, the CDR3 is TGTGCCAGCAGCCCGGCGGGGGTGACAGATACGCAGTATTTT.

This clone has just one count. V gene TRBV2 combines with J gene TRBJ2-7; tentatively, D is TRBD2 (7 bases). Germline CDR1 is SNHLY and CDR2 is FYNNEI. Trimming cost V 4 bases and J 2 bases, with 12 bases left between them. The CDR3 consists of 14 residues. The CDR3 nucleotides read TGTGCCAGCAGTGTACGGGGGGCCCCCTACGAGCAGTACTTC. Its protein product is CASSVRGAPYEQYF.

The chain joins TRBV7-2 to TRBJ2-1; D is unclear. Trimming removed 2 bases at V and 3 bases at J, with 8 bases between. Germline V gene data show CDR1 as SGHTA and CDR2 as FQGNSA. The CDR3 is made up of 14 amino acids. The DNA for the CDR3 is TGTGCCAGCAGCTTAATAAACAACTACAATGAGCAGTTCTTC. It is translated as CASSLINNYNEQFF.

The V gene is TRBV5-1, the J gene TRBJ2-3; D is perhaps TRBD2 (7 bases). V lost 0 bases to trimming and J lost 5 bases, with 19 bases between them. Germline V gives CDR1 SGHRS, CDR2 YFSETQ. CDR3 length: 17 residues. This CDR3 reads CASSLGGGAMGQDTQYF. CDR3 in DNA: TGCGCCAGCAGCTTGGGTGGGGGGGCGATGGGACAAGATACGCAGTATTTT.

CDR3 protein: CASSDSGGADNEQFF. The CDR3, as DNA: TGTGCCAGCAGTGACTCGGGGGGGGCAGACAATGAGCAGTTCTTC. The chain employs TRBV6-4 and TRBJ2-1, with D tentatively TRBD2 (7 bases). Trimming shortened V by 0 bases and J by 5 bases, and 11 bases separated the two germline ends. Looked up from germline, CDR1 is MRHNA and CDR2 is SNTAGT. The CDR3 is made up of 15 amino acids.

Here the CDR3 reads CASSLNLAGENNEQFF. The CDR3 DNA sequence: TGTGCCAGCTCATTGAACCTAGCGGGGGAGAACAATGAGCAGTTCTTC. The gene calls are TRBV18 and TRBJ2-1; 10 bases are a match to TRBD2. Germline V gene data show CDR1 as KGHSH and CDR2 as LQKENI. This CDR3 region has 16 residues. V was clipped by 5 bases and J by 5 bases; unmatched bases: 9.

This chain uses TRBV5-1 with TRBJ1-4; tentative D call: TRBD1 (6 bases). The CDR3 sequence is 14 residues long. V was pared by 0 bases and J by 6 bases, with 9 bases between. Germline V gene lookup returns CDR1 SGHRS and CDR2 YFSETQ. The CDR3 nucleotides read TGCGCCAGCAGCTTGGGGACAGATTATGAAAAACTGTTTTTT. This translates into CASSLGTDYEKLFF.

The chain recombines TRBV5-6 with TRBJ1-2; D not resolved. V was pared by 1 base and J by 0 bases, with 16 bases between. Germline lookup yields CDR1 SGHDT and CDR2 YYEEEE. The CDR3 consists of 17 residues. The CDR3 DNA reads as TGTGCCAGCAGCTTGAAGTTTCGATCAGTTGCTAACTATGGCTACACCTTC. This sequence encodes CASSLKFRSVANYGYTF. Filled out from reference TRBV5-6 and TRBJ1-2, the complete variable domain reads DAGVTQSPTHLIKTRGQQVTLRCSPKSGHDTVSWYQQALGQGPQFIFQYYEEEERQRGNFPDRFSGHQFPNYSSELNVNALLLGDSALYLCASSLKFRSVANYGYTFGSGTRLTVV.

This rearrangement joins TRBV6-5 to TRBJ1-1; D remains ambiguous. The V end lost 6 bases, the J end lost 1 base, and 6 bases lay between the germline ends. Germline V gene data show CDR1 as MNHEY and CDR2 as SVGAGI. This CDR3 is 12 amino acids long. Written as DNA, the CDR3 is TGTGCCAGCAGCACACGGAACACTGAAGCTTTCTTT. It encodes CASSTRNTEAFF.

The CDR3 nucleotides are TGTGCCAGCAGCTTGGTAGCGACGGGTAATCAGCCCCAGCATTTT. Translating it yields CASSLVATGNQPQHF. J is TRBJ1-5 and V is TRBV5-6; D call uncertain. V dropped 0 bases and J dropped 4 bases, with 11 bases sitting between them. CDR1 and CDR2 (germline): SGHDT, YYEEEE. This CDR3 is built from 15 residues.

The J gene is TRBJ1-2, the V gene TRBV28; a possible D gene is TRBD1 (5 bases). Germline values: CDR1 MDHEN, CDR2 SYDVKM. Trimming left V 10 bases short and J 3 bases short, with 12 bases between. The CDR3 extends over 12 amino acids. The CDR3 DNA sequence: TGTGCCACCCAGGGTTTCTACTATGGCTACACCTTC. Its translation: CATQGFYYGYTF.

CDR3: CASSLGPGQAYEQYF. DNA for the CDR3: TGTGCCAGCAGCTTAGGACCGGGACAGGCCTACGAGCAGTACTTC. The chain carries TRBV13 and TRBJ2-7, with TRBD1 matching over 8 bases. CDR3 length: 15 amino acids. Germline V gene lookup returns CDR1 PRHDT and CDR2 FYEKMQ (reference sequence). Trimming took 0 bases from V and 2 from J; bases not matched to a gene: 3.

The rearrangement uses TRBV7-3 and TRBJ1-1; D is perhaps TRBD1 (6 bases). This CDR3 is 14 amino acids long. CDR1 is SGHTA, CDR2 FQGTGA, per germline. V was trimmed by 3 bases and J by 3 bases, leaving 11 bases between them. Written as DNA, the CDR3 is TGTGCCAGCAGCTTTACAGGGAGGGACACTGAAGCTTTCTTT. Protein product: CASSFTGRDTEAFF.

The V gene is TRBV25-1, the J gene TRBJ1-1; 7 bases line up with TRBD1. There are 13 residues in the CDR3. V was clipped by 2 bases and J by 8 bases; unmatched bases: 5. Germline CDR1 MGHDK, CDR2 SYGVNS. Here the CDR3 DNA reads TGTGCCAGCAGTGAAGTGGGGGACAGAGAAGCTTTCTTT. It encodes CASSEVGDREAFF.

The gene calls are TRBV9 and TRBJ2-2; TRBD1 matches 9 bases. V lost 0 bases, J lost 4 bases, and 4 bases stayed unmatched. CDR3 length equals 16 residues. Per germline, CDR1 SGDLS and CDR2 YYNGEE. This CDR3 is CASSVAGTGTTGELFF. The CDR3 region has the DNA TGTGCCAGCAGCGTAGCCGGGACAGGGACCACCGGGGAGCTGTTTTTT.

V gene TRBV2 combines with J gene TRBJ2-1; 9 nucleotides agree with TRBD2. V trimming: 7 bases; J trimming: 7 bases; junction bases outside the gene matches: 5. The germline CDR1 and CDR2 sequences are SNHLY and FYNNEI. The CDR3 is 13 amino acids. This CDR3 reads CASISGGGNEQFF. The DNA of the CDR3 is TGTGCCAGCATTAGCGGGGGTGGGAATGAGCAGTTCTTC.

The J gene is TRBJ2-3, the V gene TRBV19; 10 positions agree with TRBD1. The CDR3 sequence is 16 residues long. Germline V gene sequence: CDR1 LNHDA, CDR2 SQIVND (reference sequence). The V gene end was trimmed by 5 bases and the J gene end by 3 bases; junction bases not matched to a gene: 8. The CDR3 DNA sequence: TGTGCCAGTAGTCCAGGGACAGGGGATCGTACAGATACGCAGTATTTT. Translated, it gives CASSPGTGDRTDTQYF.

J is TRBJ2-7 and V is TRBV29-1; TRBD1 agrees at 9 bases. From germline, CDR1 is SQVTM and CDR2 ANQGSEA. With 5 bases clipped from V and 3 bases from J, the junction kept 2 bases outside the gene matches. The CDR3 runs 12 residues. This CDR3 is CSVSTGGYEQYF. The CDR3 DNA reads as TGCAGCGTTTCGACAGGGGGCTACGAGCAGTACTTC.

The chain links TRBV5-1 to TRBJ2-1; possible D gene TRBD2, 5 bases. The length of the CDR3 is 15 residues. CDR1 is SGHRS and CDR2 is YFSETQ in the germline V gene. V lost 0 bases, J lost 9 bases, and 16 bases lay in between. The CDR3 reads CASSLESGPLGEQFF. In DNA, the CDR3 is TGCGCCAGCAGCTTGGAGAGCGGTCCCCTAGGTGAGCAGTTCTTC.

This rearrangement joins TRBV9 to TRBJ2-1; 8 positions match TRBD1. Trimming removed 4 bases from V and 4 bases from J; junction bases left unmatched: 7. CDR1 SGDLS and CDR2 YYNGEE come from the germline V gene. CDR3 size: 15 residues. CDR3 region: CASSSTGTGYNEQFF. CDR3 nucleotides: TGTGCCAGCAGCTCCACCGGGACAGGATACAATGAGCAGTTCTTC.

This clone was detected only a few times. The V call is TRBV11-2, the J call TRBJ1-3, with 9 bases matching TRBD1. The germline V gene has CDR1 SGHAT and CDR2 FQNNGV. The CDR3 is 17 amino acids. Unmatched junction bases numbered 13, after V lost 5 bases and J lost 5 bases. CDR3 protein: CASSPHGQGRGRNTIYF. DNA of the CDR3: TGTGCCAGCAGCCCGCACGGACAGGGGAGAGGAAGAAACACCATATATTTT.

The chain employs TRBV12-2 and TRBJ2-7; the DNA was not used to check the table's D call, TRBD2. TRBV12-2 represents a pseudogene. There are 17 residues in the CDR3. The CDR3: CASRRYYGSIRGYEQYF. The DNA for the CDR3 is TGTGCAAGTCGCAGGTATTACGGGAGTATCCGAGGGTACGAGCAGTACTTC.

This chain links TRBV29-1 with TRBJ2-3, with TRBD2 as a possible D gene (5 bases). This CDR3 is built from 13 residues. The germline V gene has CDR1 SQVTM and CDR2 ANQGSEA. V dropped 7 bases and J dropped 0 bases, with 11 bases sitting between them. The CDR3: CSGGGLSTDTQYF. CDR3 in DNA: TGCAGCGGTGGCGGGCTTAGCACAGATACGCAGTATTTT.

This clone showed up just once. The rearrangement links TRBV9 to TRBJ1-2, with D possibly being TRBD1 (5 bases). Per the germline V gene, CDR1 is SGDLS and CDR2 is YYNGEE. This CDR3 contains 15 residues. The ends were cut back, 0 bases at V and 3 bases at J, with 12 bases in the middle. The CDR3 DNA is TGTGCCAGCAGCGTAGGAGGGGAGGCCTACTATGGCTACACCTTC. Translated: CASSVGGEAYYGYTF. The full variable domain, completed using reference TRBV9 and TRBJ1-2, is DSGVTQTPKHLITATGQRVTLRCSPRSGDLSVYWYQQSLDQGLQFLIQYYNGEERAKGNILERFSAQQFPDLHSELNLSSLELGDSALYFCASSVGGEAYYGYTFGSGTRLTVV.